Presented here are 29 T cell receptor beta chains from one specimen sequenced in a study of T cells in Graves' hyperthyroidism and ophthalmopathy. The source material, RNA transcripts, was used to amplify TCR beta CDR3 regions. The HTBI set primed first-round TCR CDR3 RT-PCR. TCRdb re-called the multiplex PCR reads through MiXCR, storing one row per CDR3 protein. The sample has hundreds of thousands of distinct CDR3 sequences, 15% to 18% seen once. The sequencing sample was made of blood. Every receptor here comes from a woman under 30 with Graves' hyperthyroidism that later progressed to Graves' ophthalmopathy.

This clonotype was seen many times. V gene TRBV13 combines with J gene TRBJ1-1, with D unclear. The V gene lost 2 bases and the J gene lost 1 base, with 11 bases spanning the gap. The CDR3 loop spans 15 amino acids. Germline assignment: CDR1 PRHDT and CDR2 FYEKMQ (reference sequence). Here the CDR3 DNA reads TGTGCCAGCAGCTTACTACGGTCAGGGAACACTGAAGCTTTCTTT. This gives the protein CASSLLRSGNTEAFF.

This clonotype has only a few counts. The CDR3 DNA sequence: TGCAGCGTCCGGGGACAGGGGGCCTACAATGAGCAGTTCTTC. Its protein product is CSVRGQGAYNEQFF. V and J are TRBV29-1 and TRBJ2-1; 11 positions agree with TRBD1. The germline gives CDR1 SQVTM, CDR2 ANQGSEA. After removal of 6 bases from V and 2 bases from J, the junction contained 3 bases not matched to a gene. The CDR3 has 14 residues.

This clonotype occurred many times. V gene TRBV20-1 combines with J gene TRBJ2-2; perhaps TRBD1 as D (6 bases). The length of the CDR3 is 16 residues. Germline V lookup: CDR1 DFQATT, CDR2 SNEGSKA (reference sequence). V was trimmed by 4 bases and J by 4 bases, leaving 19 bases between them. The CDR3 is CSAKGHFRASTGELFF. DNA for the CDR3: TGCAGTGCTAAGGGACACTTTAGGGCCAGCACCGGGGAGCTGTTTTTT.

The rearrangement joins TRBV6-5 to TRBJ2-1; 8 nucleotides align to TRBD2. V shed 3 bases, J shed 4 bases, and the junction held 5 bases outside the gene matches. Germline CDR1 reads MNHEY; CDR2 reads SVGAGI. CDR3 size: 15 residues. CDR3 nucleotide sequence: TGTGCCAGCAGTTATCTTGGGACTAGTTACAATGAGCAGTTCTTC. The encoded protein is CASSYLGTSYNEQFF.

This clonotype was seen repeatedly, ten times or more. The gene calls are TRBV7-9 and TRBJ2-1, with a possible D match to TRBD2 (6 bases). Per the germline V gene, CDR1 is SEHNR and CDR2 is FQNEAQ (reference sequence). This CDR3 has 13 amino acids. The V end lost 1 base, the J end lost 5 bases, and 6 bases lay between the germline ends. The CDR3 spells CASSLGRDNEQFF. CDR3 DNA: TGTGCCAGCAGCTTAGGGAGGGACAATGAGCAGTTCTTC.

The gene calls are TRBV5-1 and TRBJ2-1, with 10 bases lining up with TRBD2. The V and J ends lost 4 bases and 8 bases, in that order; junction bases with no gene match: 9. The CDR3 has 15 amino acids. Germline V gene lookup returns CDR1 SGHRS and CDR2 YFSETQ. As DNA, the CDR3 is TGCGCCAGCAGCCTCCCTAGCGGGAGTTTCGATGAGCAGTTCTTC. The encoded protein is CASSLPSGSFDEQFF.

The CDR3 loop is CASSLGTGPDTQYF. The CDR3 bases are TGTGCCAGCAGCTTGGGAACAGGGCCAGATACGCAGTATTTT. The chain is built from TRBV5-6 and TRBJ2-3, with TRBD1 as a possible D gene (6 bases). The germline V and J ends were trimmed by 0 bases and 4 bases, with 9 bases remaining between them. The CDR3 extends over 14 amino acids. In germline, CDR1 is SGHDT, CDR2 YYEEEE. The entire variable domain, with the rest obtained from reference TRBV5-6 and TRBJ2-3, is as follows: DAGVTQSPTHLIKTRGQQVTLRCSPKSGHDTVSWYQQALGQGPQFIFQYYEEEERQRGNFPDRFSGHQFPNYSSELNVNALLLGDSALYLCASSLGTGPDTQYFGPGTRLTVL.

This clonotype was seen repeatedly, ten times or more. The CDR3 spells CASRGTGTSGPQETQYF. CDR3 sequence (DNA): TGTGCCAGCAGGGGCACCGGGACTAGCGGGCCTCAAGAGACCCAGTACTTC. The chain has TRBV12-3 or TRBV12-4 and TRBJ2-5, with 12 positions matching TRBD2. This CDR3 has 17 amino acids. V was clipped by 6 bases and J by 2 bases; unmatched bases: 10.

A remark on this clonotype: One base away lies a much larger clone, so this may be a sequencing read error. This chain connects TRBV20-1 to TRBJ2-3; TRBD2 matches 7 bases. CDR3 length: 17 residues. Germline V gene data show CDR1 as DFQATT and CDR2 as SNEGSKA (reference sequence). CDR3 coding DNA: TGCAGTGCTAGGGGCCGCTACCTTAGCGGGCACACAGATACGCGGTATTTT. This sequence encodes CSARGRYLSGHTDTRYF.

The V gene is TRBV3-1, the J gene TRBJ2-6, with D hard to call. The CDR3 contains 17 residues. Germline V gene sequence: CDR1 LGHDT, CDR2 YNNKEL (reference sequence). Trimming left V 5 bases short and J 0 bases short, with 14 bases between. CDR3 sequence reads: CASSRGGPSSGANVLTF. In nucleotides, the CDR3 is TGTGCCAGCAGCAGAGGTGGACCCAGCTCTGGGGCCAACGTCCTGACTTTC.

This sequence joins TRBV4-1 and TRBJ1-3; 7 bases are a match to TRBD1. The CDR3 loop spans 17 amino acids. The junction had 11 bases not matched to a gene; V was cut back by 4 bases and J by 2 bases. The germline CDR1 and CDR2 sequences are MGHRA and YSYEKL. The CDR3 here is CASSLVGGTGAGNTIYF. As DNA, the CDR3 is TGCGCCAGCAGCCTAGTTGGAGGAACAGGGGCTGGAAACACCATATATTTT.

The chain couples TRBV7-2 to TRBJ2-7; a possible D gene is TRBD1 (5 bases). The V gene's germline CDR1 is SGHTA and CDR2 FQGNSA. The CDR3 consists of 14 residues. V dropped 1 base and J dropped 4 bases, with 11 bases sitting between them. The CDR3 DNA reads as TGTGCCAGCAGCTTAGAAGGGGCATATTACGAGCAGTACTTC. Amino acid sequence: CASSLEGAYYEQYF.

The table lists this clonotype with many counts. The chain links TRBV5-1 to TRBJ1-1; no clear D gene. The CDR3 runs 13 residues. Germline assignment: CDR1 SGHRS and CDR2 YFSETQ. V lost 0 bases and J lost 5, with 8 bases in between. The CDR3 loop is CASSLGSGTEAFF. The CDR3 DNA reads TGCGCCAGCAGCTTGGGTTCGGGTACTGAAGCTTTCTTT.

Comment on this clonotype: Germline is not matched at one junction end, which may reflect a read error. This chain uses TRBV5-1 with TRBJ2-5; D could derive from TRBD1 or TRBD2 (5 bases each). This CDR3 region has 13 residues. The germline V gene has CDR1 SGHRS and CDR2 YFSETQ. The CDR3: CASSLGDQETRYF. CDR3 nucleotides: TGCGCCAGCAGCTTGGGGGACCAAGAGACCCGGTACTTC. Full variable domain (remainder filled in from reference TRBV5-1 and TRBJ2-5): KAGVTQTPRYLIKTRGQQVTLSCSPISGHRSVSWYQQTPGQGLQFLFEYFSETQRNKGNFPGRFSGRQFSNSRSEMNVSTLELGDSALYLCASSLGDQETRYFGPGTRLLVL.

The CDR3 protein is CASTPVGAQETQYF. Written as DNA, the CDR3 is TGTGCCAGCACCCCGGTGGGCGCTCAAGAGACCCAGTACTTC. The chain links TRBV27 to TRBJ2-5; no firm D call. Trimming left V 7 bases short and J 2 bases short, with 14 bases between. Germline loops: CDR1 MNHEY, CDR2 SMNVEV (reference sequence). The CDR3 has 14 amino acids.

This clonotype was seen at least ten times. The chain carries TRBV3-1 and TRBJ2-1; D perhaps matches TRBD1 (6 bases). The germline V and J ends were trimmed by 4 bases and 9 bases, with 13 bases remaining between them. Per germline, CDR1 LGHDT and CDR2 YNNKEL (reference sequence). There are 13 residues in the CDR3. Here the CDR3 reads CASSLIQGGEQFF. The CDR3 DNA follows: TGTGCCAGCAGCCTGATACAGGGTGGTGAGCAGTTCTTC.

This clonotype was picked up many times. The J gene is TRBJ2-2, the V gene TRBV11-2; D gene ambiguous. The germline CDR1 and CDR2 sequences are SGHAT and FQNNGV. V dropped 1 base and J dropped 9 bases, with 3 bases sitting between them. CDR3 length: 11 amino acids. The CDR3 DNA follows: TGTGCCAGCAGCTTAGTACGGGAGCTGTTTTTT. This sequence encodes CASSLVRELFF.

Many counts were recorded for this clonotype. The chain uses TRBV28 and TRBJ2-7; D gene unclear. This CDR3 comprises 12 residues. Germline V gives CDR1 MDHEN, CDR2 SYDVKM. Trimming pared 3 bases from V and 5 bases from J, leaving 8 bases between. CDR3 sequence: CASSFASHEQYF. The CDR3 DNA sequence: TGTGCCAGCAGTTTCGCGAGCCACGAGCAGTACTTC.

In this sample, this clonotype turned up many times. The chain employs TRBV29-1 and TRBJ2-1; D gene ambiguous. Germline V gene sequence: CDR1 SQVTM, CDR2 ANQGSEA. The CDR3 length is 11 residues. V was cut by 6 bases and J by 9 bases, with 12 bases left in between. The CDR3 here is CSVDFTAEQFF. CDR3 bases: TGCAGCGTAGATTTTACGGCTGAGCAGTTCTTC.

In its sample, this clonotype was seen many times. The chain uses TRBV2 and TRBJ2-7; no clear D. V was shortened by 4 bases and J by 4 bases, with 5 bases between the two germline ends. CDR1 is SNHLY, CDR2 FYNNEI, per germline. This CDR3 is 11 amino acids long. The CDR3 loop is CASSVRYEQYF. The CDR3 DNA follows: TGTGCCAGCAGTGTGCGGTACGAGCAGTACTTC.

V is TRBV9 and J is TRBJ2-3; D call uncertain. CDR3 length: 16 residues. The V gene lost 4 bases and the J gene lost 6 bases, with 21 bases spanning the gap. From germline, CDR1 is SGDLS and CDR2 YYNGEE. For the CDR3, the DNA is TGTGCCAGCAGCCCTTCGGCCCACCGAGATCGGGATACGCAGTATTTT. This sequence encodes CASSPSAHRDRDTQYF.

This clonotype was counted many times. V gene TRBV6-1 combines with J gene TRBJ1-5, with TRBD1 identical over 7 bases. CDR1 and CDR2 from the germline V gene are MNHNS and SASEGT. This CDR3 region has 17 residues. V gave up 6 bases and J gave up 2 bases; unmatched junction bases: 13. The CDR3 coding sequence is TGTGCCAGCAGCGATTACACAGGGGCTGGGGGCAATCAGCCCCAGCATTTT. It yields the protein CASSDYTGAGGNQPQHF.

This clonotype was detected many times. The chain uses TRBV7-2 and TRBJ1-2; D is ambiguous. The ends were cut back, 5 bases at V and 4 bases at J, with 20 bases in the middle. The CDR3 consists of 16 residues. CDR1 SGHTA and CDR2 FQGNSA come from the germline V gene. In DNA form, the CDR3 reads TGTGCCAGCAGCGTTAATTCGTGGGCAGACCTCTATGGCTACACCTTC. This sequence encodes CASSVNSWADLYGYTF.

The chain couples TRBV24-1 to TRBJ2-7, with 9 bases aligning to TRBD1. The ends lost 7 bases at V and 6 bases at J; junction bases unmatched: 24. The CDR3 is 19 residues long. The germline gives CDR1 KGHDR, CDR2 SFDVKD. Written as DNA, the CDR3 is TGTGCCACCAGGACCACTCCGGGACAGGGCCCAGGAACCCATAGCGAGCAGTACTTC. Amino acids: CATRTTPGQGPGTHSEQYF.

This clonotype was detected ten times or more. This chain uses TRBV3-1 with TRBJ2-1, with TRBD2 matching over 10 bases. Losses at the gene ends were 3 bases for V and 5 bases for J; bases not matched to a gene: 1. The V gene's germline CDR1 is LGHDT and CDR2 YNNKEL (reference sequence). The CDR3 covers 14 residues. The chain's CDR3 is CASSHGTSDNEQFF. The CDR3 coding sequence is TGTGCCAGCAGCCATGGGACTAGCGACAATGAGCAGTTCTTC.

This clonotype was detected many times. This chain joins TRBV7-8 and TRBJ2-3, with D possibly being TRBD1 or TRBD2 (5 bases each). Trimming took off 1 base at V and 4 bases at J, with 21 bases between the two ends. CDR1 is SGHVS and CDR2 is FQNEAQ in the germline V gene. CDR3 length: 18 amino acids. CDR3 sequence reads: CASSLVFVGTHEADTQYF. CDR3 bases: TGTGCCAGCAGCTTAGTTTTCGTGGGGACCCACGAGGCAGATACGCAGTATTTT.

A few counts support this clonotype. The chain uses TRBV19 and TRBJ1-5; D is ambiguous. This CDR3 has 15 residues. CDR1 is LNHDA and CDR2 is SQIVND in the germline V gene (reference sequence). Trimming took 2 bases from V and 0 from J, leaving 8 bases between them. The CDR3 bases are TGTGCCAGTAGTATAATCGGGAGTAGCAATCAGCCCCAGCATTTT. The encoded protein is CASSIIGSSNQPQHF.

This clonotype was counted ten times or more. V usage is TRBV20-1 and J usage is TRBJ2-2; 11 nucleotides align to TRBD2. Germline V CDR1 and CDR2: DFQATT, SNEGSKA (reference sequence). The CDR3 is 13 residues long. After removal of 6 bases from V and 11 bases from J, the junction contained 8 bases not matched to a gene. This CDR3 is CSAARTSGRELFF. The CDR3 DNA reads TGCAGTGCCGCCCGAACTAGCGGGAGAGAGCTGTTTTTT.

This clonotype was seen at least ten times. V usage is TRBV5-1 and J usage is TRBJ2-3, with a tentative D call TRBD1 (6 bases). This CDR3 contains 14 residues. V was trimmed by 3 bases and J by 2 bases, leaving 10 bases between them. The germline V gene has CDR1 SGHRS and CDR2 YFSETQ. The CDR3 protein is CASSSGTPTDTQYF. CDR3 DNA: TGCGCCAGCAGCTCAGGGACACCCACAGATACGCAGTATTTT.